The 25 T cell receptor beta chains given below trace back to one sample, sequenced in a study of blood T cell repertoires in COVID-19. Some clones are missing from TCRdb's copy, which holds only in-frame ones; the method was immunoSEQ multiplex PCR. This sample has approximately 41,000 clones, with roughly nine tenths found just once. Sequenced material: peripheral blood. Source of these receptors: an elderly woman with active COVID-19.

The rearrangement uses TRBV5-4 and TRBJ2-1; the match to TRBD2 covers 10 bases. The CDR3 runs 17 residues. Trimming cost V 3 bases and J 4 bases; bases outside gene matches: 10. Germline values: CDR1 SGHNT, CDR2 YYREEE (reference sequence). The CDR3 nucleotides are TGTGCCAGCAGCTCTACCCCCAGCGGGGGGGTTTACAATGAGCAGTTCTTC. Residues: CASSSTPSGGVYNEQFF. Supplemented by reference TRBV5-4 and TRBJ2-1, the full variable domain reads ETGVTQSPTHLIKTRGQQVTLRCSSQSGHNTVSWYQQALGQGPQFIFQYYREEENGRGNFPPRFSGLQFPNYSSELNVNALELDDSALYLCASSSTPSGGVYNEQFFGPGTRLTVL.

In its sample, this clone was seen once. At the DNA level, this CDR3 is encoded by other sequences in the same sample as well. This sequence joins TRBV7-2 and TRBJ2-7, with D possibly being TRBD1 (6 bases). Per germline, CDR1 SGHTA and CDR2 FQGNSA. V was cut by 1 base and J by 0 bases, with 7 bases left in between. This CDR3 is built from 14 residues. The CDR3 spells CASSLGTVSYEQYF. DNA of the CDR3: TGTGCCAGCAGCTTAGGGACAGTCTCCTACGAGCAGTACTTC.

The V gene is TRBV29-1, the J gene TRBJ1-1; D is perhaps TRBD1 (5 bases). The CDR3 totals 12 residues. The germline V and J ends were trimmed by 7 bases and 2 bases, with 11 bases remaining between them. Germline lookup yields CDR1 SQVTM and CDR2 ANQGSEA. CDR3 DNA: TGCAGCGGAAGACAGTCAAACACTGAAGCTTTCTTT. This encodes CSGRQSNTEAFF.

This chain's CDR3 is CARSRSVDSYLYEQYF. CDR3 nucleotides: TGTGCCAGAAGCCGGTCGGTTGACAGTTACCTCTACGAGCAGTACTTC. V gene TRBV5-3 combines with J gene TRBJ2-7; tentatively, D is TRBD1 (5 bases). TRBV5-3 is assigned to the ORF class and has an uncertain function. The CDR3 sequence is 16 residues long. V was pared by 4 bases and J by 3 bases, with 20 bases between.

The genes are TRBV19 and TRBJ2-1, with 8 bases matching TRBD1. Germline V lookup: CDR1 LNHDA, CDR2 SQIVND (reference sequence). The CDR3 has 11 amino acids. CDR3 bases: TGTGGGAGGGACAGGACTATGGAGCAGTTCTTC. Residues: CGRDRTMEQFF.

This clone was seen just once. The CDR3 reads CASSLAGDSRGTEAFF. DNA for the CDR3: TGTGCCAGCAGCTTAGCGGGGGACAGCCGGGGAACTGAAGCTTTCTTT. The V call is TRBV7-2, the J call TRBJ1-1, with 7 bases fitting TRBD1. Germline V gene lookup returns CDR1 SGHTA and CDR2 FQGNSA. The CDR3 spans 16 residues. Unmatched junction bases numbered 9, after V lost 0 bases and J lost 5 bases.

The chain has TRBV6-5 and TRBJ2-1; D call uncertain. The CDR3 contains 13 residues. Trimming pared 5 bases from V and 3 bases from J, leaving 8 bases between. Germline V lookup: CDR1 MNHEY, CDR2 SVGAGI. CDR3 in amino acids: CASSPRLYNEQFF. The CDR3 DNA reads as TGTGCCAGCAGTCCGAGACTCTACAATGAGCAGTTCTTC.

The rearrangement uses TRBV28 and TRBJ1-2; perhaps TRBD1 as D (6 bases). CDR3 length: 16 residues. V was pared by 6 bases and J by 5 bases, with 22 bases between. Per the germline V gene, CDR1 is MDHEN and CDR2 is SYDVKM. The chain's CDR3 is CASRLSGGGFLYGYTF. In DNA, the CDR3 is TGTGCCAGCAGACTCTCTGGGGGGGGCTTTCTGTATGGCTACACCTTC.

V is TRBV6-5 and J is TRBJ2-5, with D unresolved. Per the germline V gene, CDR1 is MNHEY and CDR2 is SVGAGI. Trimming pared 6 bases from V and 4 bases from J, leaving 6 bases between. The CDR3 has 11 amino acids. CDR3 sequence: CASSFGETQYF. CDR3 sequence (DNA): TGTGCCAGCAGCTTCGGAGAGACCCAGTACTTC.

This clone has more than one count but fewer than ten. J is TRBJ1-5 and V is TRBV6-1; D unresolved. The CDR3 runs to 16 residues. V dropped 2 bases and J dropped 5 bases, with 16 bases sitting between them. The germline CDR1 and CDR2 sequences are MNHNS and SASEGT. CDR3 sequence reads: CASSEHRRTDYQPQHF. CDR3 nucleotide sequence: TGTGCCAGCAGTGAACATCGGAGGACGGACTATCAGCCCCAGCATTTT.

V usage is TRBV10-2 and J usage is TRBJ1-4; unclear D gene. The CDR3 runs 13 residues. Trimming removed 4 bases from V and 4 bases from J, with 7 bases in between. The germline V gene encodes CDR1 WSHSY and CDR2 SAAADI. Written as DNA, the CDR3 is TGCGCCAGCAGTGTTATCAGTAATGAAAAACTGTTTTTT. Residues: CASSVISNEKLFF.

The chain combines TRBV4-3 with TRBJ1-1, with 10 bases fitting TRBD1. CDR3 length equals 15 residues. Germline trimming cut 2 bases from V and 5 bases from J; bases unmatched to any gene: 5. Germline V gene lookup returns CDR1 LGHNA and CDR2 YSLEER. CDR3 coding DNA: TGCGCCAGCAGCCAACCGGGGACAGGGGAAACTGAAGCTTTCTTT. It yields the protein CASSQPGTGETEAFF.

V usage is TRBV7-6 and J usage is TRBJ1-2; 7 nucleotides align to TRBD1. The germline CDR1 and CDR2 sequences are SGHVS and FNYEAQ. The CDR3 has 15 amino acids. After removal of 4 bases from V and 5 bases from J, the junction contained 10 bases not matched to a gene. The chain's CDR3 is CASSSRQGLGYGYTF. CDR3 nucleotides: TGTGCCAGCAGCTCACGACAGGGTCTCGGGTATGGCTACACCTTC. Full variable domain (rest looked up from reference TRBV7-6 and TRBJ1-2): GAGVSQSPRYKVTKRGQDVALRCDPISGHVSLYWYRQALGQGPEFLTYFNYEAQQDKSGLPNDRFSAERPEGSISTLTIQRTEQRDSAMYRCASSSRQGLGYGYTFGSGTRLTVV.

V usage is TRBV19 and J usage is TRBJ2-3; 10 nucleotides align to TRBD2. The CDR3 runs to 16 residues. Germline V gene lookup returns CDR1 LNHDA and CDR2 SQIVND (reference sequence). V shed 4 bases and J 3 bases; nucleotides not matched to a gene: 7. CDR3 nucleotide sequence: TGTGCCAGTAGTAACCTACTAGCGGGGATGACAGATACGCAGTATTTT. Its translation: CASSNLLAGMTDTQYF.

V gene TRBV5-6 combines with J gene TRBJ2-1; D might be TRBD1 (6 bases). Germline CDR1 and CDR2: SGHDT and YYEEEE. The CDR3 loop spans 15 amino acids. V was clipped by 1 base and J by 4 bases, with 12 bases between them. The CDR3 bases are TGTGCCAGCAGCTTGTTGGACAGTCCTTACAATGAGCAGTTCTTC. Its protein product is CASSLLDSPYNEQFF.

The chain employs TRBV30 and TRBJ1-6; tentative D call: TRBD1 (5 bases). Trimming shortened V by 5 bases and J by 11 bases, and 13 bases separated the two germline ends. CDR1 is GTSNPN and CDR2 is SVGIG in the germline V gene (reference sequence). The CDR3 extends over 12 amino acids. This CDR3 is CAWRTGETPLHF. In DNA form, the CDR3 reads TGTGCCTGGCGTACAGGCGAGACACCCCTCCACTTT.

This sequence joins TRBV7-2 and TRBJ2-7; 9 bases are a match to TRBD1. V lost 4 bases, J lost 0 bases, and 7 bases stayed unmatched. CDR3 size: 16 residues. Germline CDR1 reads SGHTA; CDR2 reads FQGNSA. The CDR3 bases are TGTGCCAGCAGCTCCCCGGGACAGGGTAACTCCTACGAGCAGTACTTC. It yields the protein CASSSPGQGNSYEQYF.

This clone was counted only a few times. The rearrangement links TRBV5-6 to TRBJ2-5, with D possibly matching TRBD1 (5 bases). The V and J ends lost 1 base and 1 base respectively, with 11 bases between them. The CDR3 sequence is 15 residues long. Germline-derived CDR1 and CDR2 are SGHDT and YYEEEE. Here the CDR3 reads CASSLPHRPQETQYF. The CDR3 DNA follows: TGTGCCAGCAGCTTGCCCCACAGGCCCCAAGAGACCCAGTACTTC.

This chain links TRBV15 with TRBJ2-1; 8 nucleotides agree with TRBD2. The junction had 12 bases not matched to a gene; V was cut back by 5 bases and J by 6 bases. CDR3 length: 16 residues. Germline V CDR1 and CDR2: LNHNV, YYDKDF (reference sequence). The CDR3 region is CATSRRSGGTLNEQFF. CDR3 nucleotides: TGTGCCACCAGCCGCCGGAGCGGGGGAACCCTCAATGAGCAGTTCTTC.

This clone was detected only a few times. The chain carries TRBV7-9 and TRBJ1-1, with D uncertain. CDR1 and CDR2 (germline): SEHNR, FQNEAQ (reference sequence). Trimming left V 2 bases short and J 3 bases short, with 7 bases between. The CDR3 is 13 amino acids. The CDR3 DNA reads TGTGCCAGCAGCTTATACGCGGACACTGAAGCTTTCTTT. Its protein is CASSLYADTEAFF.

The chain links TRBV10-1 to TRBJ2-7; TRBD2 matches at 7 bases. With 4 bases clipped from V and 0 bases from J, the junction kept 0 bases outside the gene matches. CDR1 is WNHNN and CDR2 is SYGVQD in the germline V gene (reference sequence). The CDR3 length is 13 residues. This CDR3 reads CASSGTSSYEQYF. The CDR3 region has the DNA TGCGCCAGCAGTGGGACTAGCTCCTACGAGCAGTACTTC.

This clone was seen only a few times. The V call is TRBV11-2, the J call TRBJ2-3; tentatively, D is TRBD2 (7 bases). Trimming stripped 1 base from V and 5 bases from J, with 16 bases between. The CDR3 totals 16 residues. In germline, CDR1 is SGHAT, CDR2 FQNNGV. DNA of the CDR3: TGTGCCAGCAGCTTAGGAGGGGGGAGGGGGAAAGATACGCAGTATTTT. It is translated as CASSLGGGRGKDTQYF.

The CDR3 loop is CASSLLQGGYNEQFF. The CDR3 nucleotides read TGTGCCAGCAGCTTACTACAGGGGGGATACAATGAGCAGTTCTTC. The chain joins TRBV7-9 to TRBJ2-1; TRBD1 matches at 8 bases. Germline assignment: CDR1 SEHNR and CDR2 FQNEAQ (reference sequence). The V and J ends lost 2 bases and 4 bases, in that order; junction bases with no gene match: 4. CDR3 length equals 15 residues. Combining the CDR3 with reference TRBV7-9 and TRBJ2-1 gives the whole variable domain DTGVSQNPRHKITKRGQNVTFRCDPISEHNRLYWYRQTLGQGPEFLTYFQNEAQLEKSRLLSDRFSAERPKGSFSTLEIQRTEQGDSAMYLCASSLLQGGYNEQFFGPGTRLTVL.

This rearrangement joins TRBV4-2 to TRBJ1-3; possible D gene TRBD1, 6 bases. Trimming removed 1 base from V and 3 bases from J, with 10 bases in between. The CDR3 sequence is 15 residues long. Germline V gives CDR1 LGHNA, CDR2 YNFKEQ. As DNA, the CDR3 is TGTGCCAGCAGCCAAGGACAGGAGGTTGGAAACACCATATATTTT. Amino acid sequence: CASSQGQEVGNTIYF.

The genes are TRBV4-2 and TRBJ1-1, with 7 bases lining up with TRBD1. CDR1 is LGHNA and CDR2 is YNFKEQ in the germline V gene. V trimming: 4 bases; J trimming: 4 bases; junction bases outside the gene matches: 6. The CDR3 has 14 amino acids. As DNA, the CDR3 is TGTGCCAGCAGCCTAAACAGGGGCGGCACTGAAGCTTTCTTT. It is translated as CASSLNRGGTEAFF.